One sample yielded the 29 T cell receptor beta chains listed below, sequenced in a study of CD8 T cells in ankylosing spondylitis. TCRdb re-called the 5' RACE reads with MiXCR, one entry per CDR3 protein. The profile shows under 250,000 distinct CDR3 sequences, roughly 32% of them singletons. The sample consisted of blood, either unsorted or a sorted T cell fraction (not recorded which). Source of these receptors: a male donor with ankylosing spondylitis or in good health (not recorded which).

The chain recombines TRBV10-1 with TRBJ1-1; possible D gene TRBD1, 5 bases. Trimming removed 1 base from V and 6 bases from J, with 9 bases in between. CDR1 WNHNN and CDR2 SYGVQD come from the germline V gene (reference sequence). The CDR3 contains 13 residues. The CDR3 DNA reads TGCGCCAGCAGTGAGTATTCGGGGGCTGAAGCTTTCTTT. This gives the protein CASSEYSGAEAFF.

The chain recombines TRBV28 with TRBJ2-3, with unresolved D. Trimming took off 3 bases at V and 4 bases at J, with 14 bases between the two ends. This CDR3 comprises 15 residues. Germline V gene data show CDR1 as MDHEN and CDR2 as SYDVKM. The CDR3 DNA follows: TGTGCCAGCAGTTTGTGGGCCCAGTTTTCAGATACGCAGTATTTT. Its protein is CASSLWAQFSDTQYF.

The rearrangement links TRBV20-1 to TRBJ1-2; possibly TRBD1 for D (6 bases). Between the trimmed V and J ends, which lost 5 bases and 12 bases, there was a span of 16 bases. The CDR3 loop spans 11 amino acids. The germline V gene encodes CDR1 DFQATT and CDR2 SNEGSKA (reference sequence). The chain's CDR3 is CSAQAPGADTF. CDR3 bases: TGCAGTGCTCAAGCTCCAGGGGCGGACACCTTC.

The CDR3 DNA sequence: TGTGCCAGCAGCTTCTTACAGGGGGTGGAGACCCAGTACTTC. It translates to CASSFLQGVETQYF. The chain recombines TRBV7-9 with TRBJ2-5; 8 bases fit TRBD1. With 3 bases clipped from V and 5 bases from J, the junction kept 5 bases outside the gene matches. In germline, CDR1 is SEHNR, CDR2 FQNEAQ (reference sequence). This CDR3 comprises 14 residues. Complete variable domain (other parts from reference TRBV7-9 and TRBJ2-5): DTGVSQNPRHKITKRGQNVTFRCDPISEHNRLYWYRQTLGQGPEFLTYFQNEAQLEKSRLLSDRFSAERPKGSFSTLEIQRTEQGDSAMYLCASSFLQGVETQYFGPGTRLLVL.

This CDR3 is CAVGGGGTDTQYF. CDR3 DNA sequence: TGTGCCGTCGGGGGGGGCGGCACAGATACGCAGTATTTT. J is TRBJ2-3 and V is TRBV6-1; 8 bases match TRBD2. The CDR3 length is 13 residues. Germline trimming cut 11 bases from V and 1 base from J; bases unmatched to any gene: 5. Germline values: CDR1 MNHNS, CDR2 SASEGT.

This chain joins TRBV28 and TRBJ2-5; D is unclear. CDR1 is MDHEN and CDR2 is SYDVKM in the germline V gene. Trimming removed 6 bases from V and 5 bases from J, with 13 bases in between. This CDR3 comprises 13 residues. For the CDR3, the DNA is TGTGCCAGCAGCCCCCTTGGTCGGGAGACCCAGTACTTC. Residues: CASSPLGRETQYF.

The rearrangement uses TRBV12-3 or TRBV12-4 and TRBJ2-7; 7 nucleotides match TRBD1. This CDR3 has 16 amino acids. The J segment lost 3 bases and the V segment lost 1 base, leaving 9 bases of the junction unmatched. The CDR3 region has the DNA TGTGCCAGCAGTTTAGATACCGGGACAGAGAACTACGAGCAGTACTTC. It translates to CASSLDTGTENYEQYF.

This rearrangement joins TRBV7-2 to TRBJ2-7; TRBD2 agrees at 7 bases. Per the germline V gene, CDR1 is SGHTA and CDR2 is FQGNSA. CDR3 length: 15 amino acids. After removal of 3 bases from V and 9 bases from J, the junction contained 14 bases not matched to a gene. Here the CDR3 reads CASSLGSGWFGVQYF. The CDR3 DNA is TGTGCCAGCAGCTTGGGTAGCGGGTGGTTTGGTGTGCAGTACTTC.

In its sample, this clonotype was seen a few times. This chain links TRBV12-3 or TRBV12-4 with TRBJ1-6; 10 bases match TRBD1. With V trimmed by 6 bases and J by 10 bases, 6 bases remained unmatched. There are 14 residues in the CDR3. The CDR3 here is CASRPGTGVSPLHF. The CDR3 DNA follows: TGTGCCAGCAGGCCCGGGACAGGGGTATCACCCCTCCACTTT.

This clonotype was seen only a few times. The chain couples TRBV6-1 to TRBJ2-3; D is possibly TRBD2 (7 bases). This CDR3 contains 15 residues. CDR1 and CDR2 from the germline V gene are MNHNS and SASEGT. The ends were cut back, 6 bases at V and 2 bases at J, with 15 bases in the middle. CDR3 nucleotide sequence: TGTGCCAGCAGCGACCGGGGGGCCAACACAGATACGCAGTATTTT. It codes for CASSDRGANTDTQYF.

This chain joins TRBV15 and TRBJ2-3; D is unclear. Between the trimmed V and J ends, which lost 0 bases and 3 bases, there was a span of 19 bases. The CDR3 length is 18 residues. Germline-derived CDR1 and CDR2 are LNHNV and YYDKDF (reference sequence). The CDR3 sequence is CATSRDPLNSEETDTQYF. CDR3 DNA sequence: TGTGCCACCAGCAGAGACCCGCTCAACAGCGAAGAGACAGATACGCAGTATTTT.

The V call is TRBV12-3 or TRBV12-4, the J call TRBJ2-2; D not resolved. Trimming removed 3 bases from V and 4 bases from J, with 6 bases in between. The CDR3 covers 13 residues. CDR3 protein: CASSLRSTGELFF. The CDR3 DNA reads as TGTGCCAGCAGTTTGAGGAGCACCGGGGAGCTGTTTTTT.

This chain connects TRBV5-5 to TRBJ1-3; D is uncertain. Germline CDR1 and CDR2: SGHKS and YYEKEE (reference sequence). V dropped 4 bases and J dropped 2 bases, with 13 bases sitting between them. CDR3 length: 15 amino acids. The CDR3 nucleotides are TGTGCCAGCAGCACGAAGGGTGACACTGGAAACACCATATATTTT. Amino acids: CASSTKGDTGNTIYF.

In its sample, this clonotype was seen a few times. This chain uses TRBV12-3 or TRBV12-4 with TRBJ1-4; a weak D match, TRBD1 (5 bases). Trimming cost V 3 bases and J 1 base, with 6 bases left between them. CDR3 length: 14 amino acids. CDR3 in amino acids: CASSFQGTNEKLFF. The CDR3 nucleotides read TGTGCCAGCAGTTTTCAGGGAACTAATGAAAAACTGTTTTTT.

The chain has TRBV20-1 and TRBJ2-5, with 7 bases aligning to TRBD2. Germline trimming cut 3 bases from V and 0 bases from J; bases unmatched to any gene: 4. The CDR3 contains 14 residues. Germline V gene sequence: CDR1 DFQATT, CDR2 SNEGSKA (reference sequence). In DNA, the CDR3 is TGCAGTGCTAGGTCCGGGGGGAACCAAGAGACCCAGTACTTC. Translating gives CSARSGGNQETQYF.

The chain employs TRBV12-3 or TRBV12-4 and TRBJ2-6; D is uncertain. The CDR3 sequence is 15 residues long. The ends were cut back, 4 bases at V and 0 bases at J, with 7 bases in the middle. The CDR3 spells CASSSLDSGANVLTF. DNA for the CDR3: TGTGCCAGCAGTTCCCTCGACTCTGGGGCCAACGTCCTGACTTTC.

This clonotype was detected only a few times. The genes are TRBV7-8 and TRBJ2-7; TRBD1 matches 9 bases. The CDR3 consists of 14 residues. CDR1 is SGHVS and CDR2 is FQNEAQ in the germline V gene. The V and J ends lost 3 bases and 6 bases, in that order; junction bases with no gene match: 6. CDR3 in amino acids: CASSFGTGTTEQYF. The CDR3 coding sequence is TGTGCCAGCAGCTTCGGGACAGGGACGACCGAGCAGTACTTC.

About this clonotype itself: Given a much more abundant clone one base away, this may be a read error. The V gene is TRBV7-8, the J gene TRBJ2-4; a weak D match, TRBD2 (5 bases). This CDR3 is 15 amino acids long. CDR1 SGHVS and CDR2 FQNEAQ come from the germline V gene. CDR3 residues: CASSLSGLAKSIQYF. CDR3 sequence (DNA): TGTGCCAGCAGCTTATCCGGGCTAGCCAAAAGCATTCAGTACTTC.

The chain is built from TRBV20-1 and TRBJ2-2; 7 bases match TRBD1. This CDR3 has 16 residues. Germline-derived CDR1 and CDR2 are DFQATT and SNEGSKA (reference sequence). V lost 2 bases to trimming and J lost 6 bases; unmatched junction nucleotides: 12. The CDR3 region is CSARIHLTGLPGELFF. CDR3 coding DNA: TGCAGTGCTAGAATCCACCTGACAGGGCTGCCCGGGGAGCTGTTTTTT.

This clonotype has only a few counts. The chain carries TRBV6-5 and TRBJ1-2, with 9 bases that match TRBD1. After removal of 2 bases from V and 5 bases from J, the junction contained 3 bases not matched to a gene. The CDR3 covers 14 residues. Germline assignment: CDR1 MNHEY and CDR2 SVGAGI. The CDR3 reads CASSYRDRVYGYTF. CDR3 coding DNA: TGTGCCAGCAGTTACCGGGACAGGGTGTATGGCTACACCTTC.

The J gene is TRBJ2-5, the V gene TRBV12-3 or TRBV12-4; D unresolved. CDR3 length equals 14 residues. Trimming left V 4 bases short and J 9 bases short, with 18 bases between. CDR3 sequence: CASSSTTGPWAQYF. The CDR3 region has the DNA TGTGCCAGCAGTTCGACGACTGGGCCATGGGCCCAGTACTTC.

The genes are TRBV20-1 and TRBJ2-7; 7 bases map to TRBD2. J gave up 2 bases and V 5 bases, and 9 bases lay outside the gene matches. The germline V gene has CDR1 DFQATT and CDR2 SNEGSKA (reference sequence). The CDR3 extends over 14 amino acids. Here the CDR3 DNA reads TGCAGTGCTGGGGGGGTTGGAGGGACCTACGAGCAGTACTTC. This translates into CSAGGVGGTYEQYF.

This clonotype was detected only a few times. This rearrangement joins TRBV6-5 to TRBJ2-5; a possible D gene is TRBD2 (7 bases). Germline V CDR1 and CDR2: MNHEY, SVGAGI. The CDR3 consists of 15 residues. V lost 5 bases and J lost 0, with 13 bases in between. For the CDR3, the DNA is TGTGCCAGCAGTCCCTCGGGGGGCTACCAAGAGACCCAGTACTTC. Protein sequence: CASSPSGGYQETQYF.

The sample holds many counts of this clonotype. The V gene is TRBV20-1, the J gene TRBJ2-2; D gene unclear. The CDR3 is made up of 12 amino acids. Germline V gene data show CDR1 as DFQATT and CDR2 as SNEGSKA (reference sequence). Trimming pared 5 bases from V and 6 bases from J, leaving 10 bases between. The CDR3 nucleotides are TGCAGTGCTCCTAGTAGAGCCGGGGAGCTGTTTTTT. This translates into CSAPSRAGELFF.

This chain links TRBV11-2 with TRBJ2-5; D gene uncertain. This CDR3 contains 15 residues. Germline assignment: CDR1 SGHAT and CDR2 FQNNGV. Trimming removed 0 bases from V and 0 bases from J, with 8 bases in between. This CDR3 reads CASSLDYQNQETQYF. The CDR3 DNA reads as TGTGCCAGCAGCTTAGATTACCAGAACCAAGAGACCCAGTACTTC.

This clonotype was recorded a few times. The chain joins TRBV6-5 to TRBJ1-4, with TRBD1 matching 9 bases. Germline CDR1 reads MNHEY; CDR2 reads SVGAGI. The CDR3 spans 15 residues. Germline trimming cut 4 bases from V and 7 bases from J; bases unmatched to any gene: 7. The chain's CDR3 is CASSSLGQGSEKLFF. DNA for the CDR3: TGTGCCAGCAGTTCATTGGGACAGGGAAGTGAAAAACTGTTTTTT.

J is TRBJ2-3 and V is TRBV5-6; D gene uncertain. Germline CDR1 is SGHDT and CDR2 is YYEEEE. This CDR3 contains 16 residues. V was pared by 2 bases and J by 0 bases, with 13 bases between. The CDR3 loop reads CASSFDIGMSTDTQYF. In DNA form, the CDR3 reads TGTGCCAGCAGCTTTGACATAGGGATGAGCACAGATACGCAGTATTTT.

The CDR3 is CSADPWRGRNTEAFF. The CDR3 DNA is TGCAGTGCCGACCCTTGGCGGGGGAGGAACACTGAAGCTTTCTTT. J is TRBJ1-1 and V is TRBV20-1; D may be TRBD1 (5 bases). Trimming removed 6 bases at V and 1 base at J, with 18 bases between. The CDR3 runs 15 residues. The germline gives CDR1 DFQATT, CDR2 SNEGSKA (reference sequence).

This clonotype was seen a handful of times. The J gene is TRBJ2-1, the V gene TRBV20-1; D is possibly TRBD1 (6 bases). Trimming pared 1 base from V and 1 base from J, leaving 14 bases between. Germline V gene lookup returns CDR1 DFQATT and CDR2 SNEGSKA (reference sequence). The CDR3 is 16 amino acids. The CDR3 loop is CSARGTDPWSYNEQFF. The CDR3 nucleotides are TGCAGTGCTAGAGGGACAGACCCTTGGTCCTACAATGAGCAGTTCTTC.